This TCR beta chain stems from a study of OX40 agonist ivuxolimab in advanced cancers. As for the study in general: Allowance was made for prior anti-PD-1, anti-PD-L1 or anti-CTLA-4 therapy, and about 44% had some. The study, taken as a whole, reports: Some of the nonresponding patients also showed low levels of normalized T-cell clonal expansion. Dosing at 0.1 to 3.0 mg/kg was accompanied by clonal expansion of CD4+ and CD8+ blood T cells by week 6.

About this clone itself: Its antigen is not identified.

Germline CDR1 is SGHNT and CDR2 is YYREEE (reference sequence). Trimming took 0 bases from V and 10 from J, leaving 11 bases between them. The CDR3 covers 13 residues. Libraries were prepared by immunoSEQ multiplex PCR; TCRdb keeps only in-frame clonotypes and omits some of them. The sample contains 80,000 or so clones, roughly nine tenths of which appear only once. The chain uses TRBV5-4 and TRBJ2-4, with a possible D match to TRBD1 (6 bases). The sample was CD4+ or CD8+ T cells sorted from blood, taken in a trial of the OX40 agonist ivuxolimab. The clonotype originates from an adult with an advanced solid tumor such as melanoma, head and neck, liver or kidney cancer. CDR3 residues: CASSLAGTPIQYF. The CDR3 DNA reads TGTGCCAGCAGCTTGGCGGGGACACCGATTCAGTACTTC.